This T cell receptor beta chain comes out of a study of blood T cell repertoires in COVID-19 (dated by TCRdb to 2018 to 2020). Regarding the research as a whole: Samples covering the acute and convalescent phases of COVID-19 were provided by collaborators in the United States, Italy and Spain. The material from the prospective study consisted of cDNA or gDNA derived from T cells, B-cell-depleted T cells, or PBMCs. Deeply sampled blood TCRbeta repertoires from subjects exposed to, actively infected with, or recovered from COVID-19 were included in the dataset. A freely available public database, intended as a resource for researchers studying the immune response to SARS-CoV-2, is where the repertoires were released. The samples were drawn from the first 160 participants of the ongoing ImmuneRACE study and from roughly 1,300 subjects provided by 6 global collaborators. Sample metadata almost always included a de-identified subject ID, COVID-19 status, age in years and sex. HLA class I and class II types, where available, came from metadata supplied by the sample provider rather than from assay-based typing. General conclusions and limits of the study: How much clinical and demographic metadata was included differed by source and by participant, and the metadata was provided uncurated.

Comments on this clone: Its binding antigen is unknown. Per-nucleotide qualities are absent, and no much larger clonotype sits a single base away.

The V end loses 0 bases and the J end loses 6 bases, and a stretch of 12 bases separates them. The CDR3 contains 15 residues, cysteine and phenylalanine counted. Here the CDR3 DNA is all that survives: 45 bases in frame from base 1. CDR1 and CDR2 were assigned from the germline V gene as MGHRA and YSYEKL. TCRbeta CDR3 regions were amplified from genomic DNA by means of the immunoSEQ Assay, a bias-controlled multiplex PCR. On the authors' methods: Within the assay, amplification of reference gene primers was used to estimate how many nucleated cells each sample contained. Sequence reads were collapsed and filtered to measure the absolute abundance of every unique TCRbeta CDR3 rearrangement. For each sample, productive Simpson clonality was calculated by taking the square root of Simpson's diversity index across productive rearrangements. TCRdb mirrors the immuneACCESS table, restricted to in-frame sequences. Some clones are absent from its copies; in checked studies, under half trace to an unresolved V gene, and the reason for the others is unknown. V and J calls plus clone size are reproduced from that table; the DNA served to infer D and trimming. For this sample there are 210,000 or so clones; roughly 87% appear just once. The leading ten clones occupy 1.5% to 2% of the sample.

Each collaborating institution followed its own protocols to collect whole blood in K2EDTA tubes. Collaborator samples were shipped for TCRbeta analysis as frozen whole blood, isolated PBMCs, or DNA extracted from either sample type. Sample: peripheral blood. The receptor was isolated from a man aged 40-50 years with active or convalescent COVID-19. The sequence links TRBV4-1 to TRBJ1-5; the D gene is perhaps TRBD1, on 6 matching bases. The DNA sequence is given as TGCGCCAGCAGCCAAGATGGACCAGGGGCTCAGCCCCAGCATTTT. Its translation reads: CASSQDGPGAQPQHF.